Listed below are T cell receptor beta chains from one sample, sequenced in a study of shared clonotypes between healthy human individuals. Produced via immunoSEQ multiplex PCR; TCRdb's table is partial and in-frame only. The sample has more than 400,000 clones, about 95% seen once; the top ten hold 0.06%. The sample taken for sequencing was naive CD4+ T cells sorted from blood. These receptor sequences come from a woman aged 25 to 45 in good health. Each CDR3 is given with its conserved first and last residue. The D gene is left open where the match is weak. Size is stated for part of the rows, as once, few or many counts, or as a class when the clone is expanded.

.	TRBV2	TRBJ1-5	.	TGTGCCAGTGCCGACTTTAGCAATCAGCCCCAGCATTTT	CASADFSNQPQHF
.	TRBV5-1	TRBJ2-7	.	TGCGCCAGCAGCTTGGGAGGGCGGTCGGTCGAGCAGTACTTC	CASSLGGRSVEQYF
.	TRBV5-8	TRBJ2-1	TRBD2	TGTGCCAGCAGCCGGACTAGCGGGAGTCAGTCCTACAATGAGCAGTTCTTC	CASSRTSGSQSYNEQFF
.	TRBV2	TRBJ1-4	.	TGTGCCAGCAGTTGGGCTACTAGCAGGGGCGGTGAAAAACTGTTTTTT	CASSWATSRGGEKLFF
.	TRBV7-2	TRBJ2-7	.	TGTGCCAGCAGCTTAGTCACGGGAGCCCCCCACGAGCAGTACTTC	CASSLVTGAPHEQYF
.	TRBV18	TRBJ1-2	.	TGTGCCAGCTCACCACGGGTAGAGGTCGACTATGGCTACACCTTC	CASSPRVEVDYGYTF
.	TRBV7-9	TRBJ2-7	TRBD1	TGTGCCAGCCGACAGGGCCCCTACGAGCAGTACTTC	CASRQGPYEQYF
.	TRBV9	TRBJ1-1	.	TGTGCCAGCAGCCCCGGGGTAGGATTGAACACTGAAGCTTTCTTT	CASSPGVGLNTEAFF
.	TRBV27	TRBJ2-7	.	TGTGCCAGCAGTTTATTCCACGTTGGGCAGGGGTACGAGCAGTACTTC	CASSLFHVGQGYEQYF
.	TRBV19	TRBJ1-2	.	TGTGCCAGTAAAGAAATGACGGGCCCCACACCCGCTTATGGCTACACCTTC	CASKEMTGPTPAYGYTF
once	TRBV18	TRBJ2-6	.	TGTGCCAGCTCACAGCAGGGGGGGAACTCTGGGGCCAACGTCCTGACTTTC	CASSQQGGNSGANVLTF
.	TRBV27	TRBJ2-1	TRBD2	TGTGCCAGCAGCCGCCCCGGACTAGCGATGTACAATGAGCAGTTCTTC	CASSRPGLAMYNEQFF
.	TRBV7-2	TRBJ2-3	TRBD2	TGTGCCAGCAGCTTAAGTCGAGGGAGGGCCTATCAGGCGCAGTATTTT	CASSLSRGRAYQAQYF
.	TRBV7-9	TRBJ2-2	.	TGTGCCAGCAGCCTCTTAGGTATTCGCACCGGGGAGCTGTTTTTT	CASSLLGIRTGELFF
.	TRBV5-4	TRBJ2-6	.	TGTGCCAGCAGCTTAGATCTTCTATCCGGGGCCAACGTCCTGACTTTC	CASSLDLLSGANVLTF
.	TRBV18	TRBJ1-1	.	TGTGCCAGCTCACTGGGGTTGGTACCAAACACTGAAGCTTTCTTT	CASSLGLVPNTEAFF
.	TRBV15	TRBJ2-1	.	TGTGCCACCAGCATCCGGAGGTGGGGTAGCTCCTACAATGAGCAGTTCTTC	CATSIRRWGSSYNEQFF
.	TRBV6-5	TRBJ1-4	.	TGTGCCAGCAGCTCCGACGGTCATGGGGTAAAACTGTTTTTT	CASSSDGHGVKLFF
once	TRBV9	TRBJ1-5	.	TGTGCCAGCAGCGTAGAGGGCCTTGGGCCCCAGCATTTT	CASSVEGLGPQHF
.	TRBV30	TRBJ1-2	TRBD1	TGTGCCTGGAGCCAGCATTCTACAGGGACAGGGAAAGGCTACACCTTC	CAWSQHSTGTGKGYTF
.	TRBV9	TRBJ2-1	.	TGTGCCAGCAGCCCCCCGTCTTACAATGAGCAGTTCTTC	CASSPPSYNEQFF
once	TRBV28	TRBJ2-7	.	TGTGCCAGCAGCCGAGGTGGGGGATCTAAGCACGAGCAGTACTTC	CASSRGGGSKHEQYF
.	TRBV5-4	TRBJ2-1	.	TGTGCCAGCAGCTCGTGGACTAACTACAATGAGCAGTTCTTC	CASSSWTNYNEQFF
.	TRBV11-2	TRBJ1-1	.	TGTGCCAGCAGCTTAGATTACCGGACCGGGGGTACTGAAGCTTTCTTT	CASSLDYRTGGTEAFF
.	TRBV19	TRBJ2-1	.	TGTGCCAGCGGGGCACTTAATGAGCAGTTCTTC	CASGALNEQFF
.	TRBV7-9	TRBJ2-7	TRBD2	TGTGCCAGCAGCCCTTCCCTGGCGGGAGGCTGGTACGAGCAGTACTTC	CASSPSLAGGWYEQYF
few	TRBV30	TRBJ2-7	TRBD1	TGTGCCTGGAGGACGGGACAGGAGTCCTACGAGCAGTACTTC	CAWRTGQESYEQYF
.	TRBV9	TRBJ1-3	.	TGTGCCAGCAGCGACTCGTGGGGGCCTGGAAACACCATATATTTT	CASSDSWGPGNTIYF
once	TRBV28	TRBJ1-2	.	TGTGCCAGCACCCTAAACTATGGCTACACCTTC	CASTLNYGYTF
.	TRBV27	TRBJ1-6	.	TGTGCCAGCAGTTCTAAGGCAGGGATCAATTCACCCCTCCACTTT	CASSSKAGINSPLHF
.	TRBV19	TRBJ2-7	TRBD2	TGTGCCAGTAGTATTGGGACTAGCGGGAGTACGTACGAGCAGTACTTC	CASSIGTSGSTYEQYF
.	TRBV30	TRBJ2-7	.	TGTGCCTGGAGTGTTATTCGCGACTACGAGCAGTACTTC	CAWSVIRDYEQYF
.	TRBV30	TRBJ1-3	.	TGTGCCTGGAGTGTACGCGGAAACACCATATATTTT	CAWSVRGNTIYF
.	TRBV27	TRBJ1-5	.	TGTGCCAGCAGTGGGGGGCCGGGGGACGGCCCTAATCAGCCCCAGCATTTT	CASSGGPGDGPNQPQHF
once	TRBV27	TRBJ1-4	TRBD1	TGTGCCAGCAGTTCCCTGGGAGGGGGCGGGGAAAAACTGTTTTTT	CASSSLGGGGEKLFF
.	TRBV19	TRBJ1-2	.	TGTGCCAGTAGTATAGAAGGGAGGGGCTACACCTTC	CASSIEGRGYTF
.	TRBV6-4	TRBJ1-1	.	TGTGCCAGCTCCGACAACATGAACACTGAAGCTTTCTTT	CASSDNMNTEAFF
.	TRBV27	TRBJ2-7	.	TGTGCCAGCAGTTTCGGGACTCTTCACCCCTACGAGCAGTACTTC	CASSFGTLHPYEQYF
.	TRBV28	TRBJ2-2	.	TGTGCCAGCAGTTCCCCCTCACCCGGGGAGCTGTTTTTT	CASSSPSPGELFF
.	TRBV2	TRBJ1-1	TRBD1	TGTGCCAGCAAAACAGGGGGGCATATGAACACTGAAGCTTTCTTT	CASKTGGHMNTEAFF
.	TRBV12-2	TRBJ2-7	.	TGTGCAAGTCGCTTATTGGGAAGCGCAGACTACGAGCAGTACTTC	CASRLLGSADYEQYF
.	TRBV6-1	TRBJ1-5	.	TGTGCCAGCAGTGGGGCCAGGGGCAATCAGCCCCAGCATTTT	CASSGARGNQPQHF
.	TRBV9	TRBJ1-4	TRBD1	TGTGCCAGCAGCGTAACAGGGGTCAATGAAAAACTGTTTTTT	CASSVTGVNEKLFF
.	TRBV19	TRBJ1-4	.	TGTGCCAGTAGTCTCGGTGAAAAACTGTTTTTT	CASSLGEKLFF
.	TRBV5-6	TRBJ2-7	.	TGTGCCAGCAGCCGTTTACAGGCCCCCTACGAGCAGTACTTC	CASSRLQAPYEQYF
once	TRBV9	TRBJ1-5	.	TGTGCCAGCAGCAGGGGACGGAATAGCAATCAGCCCCAGCATTTT	CASSRGRNSNQPQHF
.	TRBV5-4	TRBJ2-1	TRBD2	TGTGCCAGCAGCCCAGTAGCGGGCGACTACAATGAGCAGTTCTTC	CASSPVAGDYNEQFF
.	TRBV18	TRBJ1-2	.	TGTGCCAGCTCACCACTCCGGGACAAGGGGGAACCTAACTATGGCTACACCTTC	CASSPLRDKGEPNYGYTF
once	TRBV29-1	TRBJ1-2	.	TGCAGCGCCCAGCTGAGTTCAGGCTATGGCTACACCTTC	CSAQLSSGYGYTF
.	TRBV11-3	TRBJ1-1	.	TGTGCCAGCAGCCCGGACCCTCCGAACACTGAAGCTTTCTTT	CASSPDPPNTEAFF
.	TRBV28	TRBJ1-2	.	TGTGCCAGCATGCTCGCAAACGGCTATGGCTACACCTTC	CASMLANGYGYTF
.	TRBV29-1	TRBJ2-7	.	TGCAGCGTTGAAGGGAGGGGACGGAGCTCCTACGAGCAGTACTTC	CSVEGRGRSSYEQYF
.	TRBV9	TRBJ2-3	.	TGTGCCAGCAGCGGATCGACCCGCCGTACGCAGTATTTT	CASSGSTRRTQYF
.	TRBV11-2	TRBJ1-4	TRBD1	TGTGCCAGCACCAGGACAGGCAGTAATGAAAAACTGTTTTTT	CASTRTGSNEKLFF